Shown below are 19 T cell receptor beta chains from a single sample sequenced in a study of CD8 T cells in Susac syndrome. After extraction with the RNeasy kit, about 0.45 to 1 ug of the RNA was reverse transcribed using random hexamers. TCRdb fed the immunoSEQ multiplex PCR reads into MiXCR, producing one record per CDR3 protein. The table has 150,000 to 180,000 distinct CDR3 sequences, 90% to 95% seen once. Sequenced: CD8+ T cells from PBMCs. The receptors shown here come from a human donor with multiple sclerosis.

The chain links TRBV7-8 to TRBJ1-5, with a tentative D call TRBD1 (6 bases). This CDR3 is built from 14 residues. V was shortened by 5 bases and J by 4 bases, with 12 bases between the two germline ends. Germline V gene sequence: CDR1 SGHVS, CDR2 FQNEAQ. CDR3 bases: TGTGCCAGCAGCCACGGCAGGGGTAATCAGCCCCAGCATTTT. It encodes CASSHGRGNQPQHF. Filled out from reference TRBV7-8 and TRBJ1-5, the complete variable domain reads GAGVSQSPRYKVAKRGQDVALRCDPISGHVSLFWYQQALGQGPEFLTYFQNEAQLDKSGLPSDRFFAERPEGSVSTLKIQRTQQEDSAVYLCASSHGRGNQPQHFGDGTRLSIL.

The gene calls are TRBV6-5 and TRBJ2-7, with 7 positions matching TRBD1. V lost 0 bases, J lost 1 base, and 3 bases stayed unmatched. The CDR3 length is 15 residues. Germline CDR1 MNHEY, CDR2 SVGAGI. CDR3 region: CASSYSTGPSYEQYF. In nucleotides, the CDR3 is TGTGCCAGCAGTTACTCGACAGGGCCATCCTACGAGCAGTACTTC.

The rearrangement uses TRBV28 and TRBJ2-1; TRBD2 matches 9 bases. CDR1 MDHEN and CDR2 SYDVKM come from the germline V gene. J gave up 10 bases and V 6 bases, and 13 bases lay outside the gene matches. The CDR3 is 15 amino acids. Here the CDR3 reads CASRGRGTSPREQFF. The CDR3 DNA is TGTGCCAGCAGGGGGAGGGGGACTAGCCCGCGGGAGCAGTTCTTC.

The chain combines TRBV27 with TRBJ2-4; D is ambiguous. This CDR3 region has 11 residues. Trimming took 8 bases from V and 9 from J, leaving 11 bases between them. Germline lookup yields CDR1 MNHEY and CDR2 SMNVEV (reference sequence). The CDR3 coding sequence is TGTGCCAGCCTTCAAGGCGGCATTCAGTACTTC. Its protein is CASLQGGIQYF.

The J gene is TRBJ2-7, the V gene TRBV13; maybe TRBD1 (5 bases). The V end lost 8 bases, the J end lost 5 bases, and 19 bases lay between the germline ends. Germline V CDR1 and CDR2: PRHDT, FYEKMQ (reference sequence). The CDR3 covers 14 residues. CDR3 in DNA: TGTGCCAGCGGCCCGGGCAGGGATTTCCACGAGCAGTACTTC. Translation: CASGPGRDFHEQYF.

The chain is built from TRBV7-9 and TRBJ2-2; D possibly corresponds to TRBD2 (7 bases). The CDR3 is 16 residues long. The V and J ends lost 5 bases and 5 bases respectively, with 18 bases between them. Germline CDR1 SEHNR, CDR2 FQNEAQ (reference sequence). CDR3 loop: CASSPLSGEGTGELFF. Here the CDR3 DNA reads TGTGCCAGCAGCCCCCTTTCAGGGGAGGGGACCGGGGAGCTGTTTTTT.

This clonotype was recorded only once. V gene TRBV4-3 combines with J gene TRBJ2-7, with D possibly matching TRBD1 (5 bases). The CDR3 has 15 residues. Trimming removed 0 bases from V and 5 bases from J, with 14 bases in between. The V gene's germline CDR1 is LGHNA and CDR2 YSLEER. The CDR3 DNA reads as TGCGCCAGCAGCCAAGACAGGGATTTGACTGACGAGCAGTACTTC. Translating it yields CASSQDRDLTDEQYF.

This sequence joins TRBV6-2 or TRBV6-3 and TRBJ2-1, with 8 bases aligning to TRBD2. This CDR3 has 19 amino acids. The germline CDR1 and CDR2 sequences are MNHEY and SVGEGT. V lost 0 bases and J lost 1; bases outside the gene matches: 11. The DNA of the CDR3 is TGTGCCAGCAGTTACTCGTCCGTAGGAGCGGGGGTATCCTACAATGAGCAGTTCTTC. Translated, it gives CASSYSSVGAGVSYNEQFF.

This chain joins TRBV4-1 and TRBJ2-7; D might be TRBD1 or TRBD2, each matching 6 bases. Germline V gene data show CDR1 as MGHRA and CDR2 as YSYEKL. The V end lost 10 bases, the J end lost 5 bases, and 18 bases lay between the germline ends. This CDR3 is built from 13 residues. The CDR3: CATQAVGGHEQYF. CDR3 nucleotide sequence: TGCGCCACCCAGGCCGTCGGGGGCCACGAGCAGTACTTC.

The chain combines TRBV9 with TRBJ2-7; TRBD2 agrees at 10 bases. The length of the CDR3 is 14 residues. Germline CDR1 and CDR2: SGDLS and YYNGEE. The trim removed 6 bases at V and 5 bases at J, leaving 8 bases unmatched. CDR3 sequence (DNA): TGTGCCAGCAACCCTAGCGGGGGTAGGAACGAGCAGTACTTC. Its protein product is CASNPSGGRNEQYF.

The chain links TRBV27 to TRBJ2-7, with TRBD1 as a possible D gene (6 bases). This CDR3 is 11 amino acids long. The germline V and J ends were trimmed by 5 bases and 6 bases, with 8 bases remaining between them. Germline values: CDR1 MNHEY, CDR2 SMNVEV (reference sequence). CDR3 amino acids: CASSPGAEQYF. The CDR3 nucleotides are TGTGCCAGCAGTCCAGGGGCCGAGCAGTACTTC.

This sequence joins TRBV20-1 and TRBJ1-1; 9 nucleotides match TRBD1. CDR1 DFQATT and CDR2 SNEGSKA come from the germline V gene (reference sequence). The CDR3 extends over 18 amino acids. V shed 2 bases and J 1 base; nucleotides not matched to a gene: 14. The CDR3 nucleotides are TGCAGTGCTAGATCGTCCCGGGACAGGGCGAATACGAACACTGAAGCTTTCTTT. It is translated as CSARSSRDRANTNTEAFF.

The CDR3 is CASSETPLTGLRAEAFF. CDR3 in DNA: TGTGCCAGCAGTGAGACTCCTCTTACGGGCCTCCGGGCTGAAGCTTTCTTT. The V and J genes are TRBV2 and TRBJ1-1, with D unresolved. The ends were cut back, 3 bases at V and 6 bases at J, with 23 bases in the middle. The CDR3 runs to 17 residues. The germline V gene encodes CDR1 SNHLY and CDR2 FYNNEI.

The V and J genes are TRBV27 and TRBJ2-7, with TRBD1 as a possible D gene (6 bases). This CDR3 has 14 residues. The V end lost 2 bases, the J end lost 3 bases, and 11 bases lay between the germline ends. Germline loops: CDR1 MNHEY, CDR2 SMNVEV (reference sequence). Written as DNA, the CDR3 is TGTGCCAGCAGTTTAGCCCAGGGGAACTACGAGCAGTACTTC. Its translation: CASSLAQGNYEQYF.

J is TRBJ2-1 and V is TRBV6-1, with a tentative D call TRBD1 (5 bases). V was shortened by 3 bases and J by 9 bases, with 15 bases between the two germline ends. Germline CDR1 is MNHNS and CDR2 is SASEGT. CDR3 length: 14 residues. This chain's CDR3 is CASSEDTTELEQFF. Here the CDR3 DNA reads TGTGCCAGCAGTGAGGACACCACTGAACTTGAGCAGTTCTTC.

The chain links TRBV29-1 to TRBJ2-7, with 7 nucleotides matching TRBD1. The CDR3 loop spans 12 amino acids. Germline assignment: CDR1 SQVTM and CDR2 ANQGSEA. The trim removed 4 bases at V and 2 bases at J, leaving 2 bases unmatched. CDR3 sequence reads: CSVGQGTYEQYF. The CDR3 DNA is TGCAGCGTTGGACAGGGAACCTACGAGCAGTACTTC.

The chain couples TRBV27 to TRBJ1-1, with no clear D. Looked up from germline, CDR1 is MNHEY and CDR2 is SMNVEV (reference sequence). Trimming removed 5 bases from V and 0 bases from J, with 16 bases in between. CDR3 size: 16 residues. In DNA form, the CDR3 reads TGTGCCAGCAGTGCCGGGTTACCATCCTTGAACACTGAAGCTTTCTTT. Its translation: CASSAGLPSLNTEAFF.

This chain connects TRBV30 to TRBJ1-1; D gene ambiguous. V was clipped by 0 bases and J by 4 bases, with 9 bases between them. The germline gives CDR1 GTSNPN, CDR2 SVGIG (reference sequence). CDR3 length: 13 amino acids. The CDR3 is CAWSVLSGTEAFF. In DNA, the CDR3 is TGTGCCTGGAGTGTACTTTCGGGCACTGAAGCTTTCTTT.

The chain joins TRBV5-6 to TRBJ2-2; no definite D call. CDR1 and CDR2 from the germline V gene are SGHDT and YYEEEE. The CDR3 spans 11 residues. V was pared by 5 bases and J by 6 bases, with 5 bases between. The CDR3 region is CASRGSGELFF. The DNA of the CDR3 is TGTGCCAGCAGGGGGTCCGGGGAGCTGTTTTTT.